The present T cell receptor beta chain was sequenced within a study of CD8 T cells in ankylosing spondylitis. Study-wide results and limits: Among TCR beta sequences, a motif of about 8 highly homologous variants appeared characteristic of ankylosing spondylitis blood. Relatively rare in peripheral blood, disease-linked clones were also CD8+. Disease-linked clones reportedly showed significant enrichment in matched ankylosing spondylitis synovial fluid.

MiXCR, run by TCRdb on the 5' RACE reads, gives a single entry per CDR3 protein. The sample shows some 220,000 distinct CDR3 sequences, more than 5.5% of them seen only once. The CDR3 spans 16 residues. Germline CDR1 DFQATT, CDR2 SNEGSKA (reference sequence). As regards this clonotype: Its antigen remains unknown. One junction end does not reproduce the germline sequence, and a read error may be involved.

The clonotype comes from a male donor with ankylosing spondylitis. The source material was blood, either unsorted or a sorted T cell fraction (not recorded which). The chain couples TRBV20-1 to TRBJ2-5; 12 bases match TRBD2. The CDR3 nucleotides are TGCTGTGCTAGAGACCTAGCGGGAGGGCACCAAGAGACCCAGTACTTC. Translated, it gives CCARDLAGGHQETQYF.